The T cell receptor (beta chain) described here comes from a study of monozygotic twins with inflammatory bowel disease. Notes on the study in general: The study supported no single strong signal or clonotype linked to IBD.

TCRdb re-called the 5' RACE reads and catalogs CDR3 proteins one per entry, DNA excluded. Its listing shows about 210,000 distinct CDR3 sequences. A word on this clonotype: Its antigen remains unidentified.

The germline V gene has CDR1 MRHNA and CDR2 SNTAGT. The CDR3 has 13 amino acids. The rearrangement uses TRBV6-4 and TRBJ1-1; lacking DNA, the TRBD1 call made by TCRdb goes unchecked. The TCR comes from a human donor with ulcerative colitis or Crohn's disease, or a healthy co-twin of an affected twin (not recorded which). The sequencing input was blood. The CDR3 is CASSVDRDTEAFF.